This TCR beta chain stems from a study of blood T cells in healthy people across ages. Notes on the study in general: Diversity figures derived from one million T cells were judged to underestimate the true value.

Each sample gave at least 6.5 million isolated PBMCs. With respect to this clonotype: Its target is not known.

A second about 7 to 11 cycle PCR used barcoded and J-beta primers. Tagging of each cDNA molecule was performed by a template-switch adaptor with 12 random nucleotides. TCRdb reprocessed the 5' RACE reads via MiXCR and lists one record per CDR3 protein. The sample contains about 1.8 million distinct CDR3 sequences, around half of which appear only once. V dropped 7 bases and J dropped 3 bases, with 13 bases sitting between them. CDR3 length equals 14 residues. Germline V gene sequence: CDR1 MNHEY, CDR2 SVGEGT. The gene calls are TRBV6-2 or TRBV6-3 and TRBJ1-5, with D hard to call. This TCR was recovered from a woman in her thirties or forties in good health. Sequencing used blood. Written as DNA, the CDR3 is TGTGCCAGCAACCCCGGGAGGGTCAATCAGCCCCAGCATTTT. Translation gives CASNPGRVNQPQHF.